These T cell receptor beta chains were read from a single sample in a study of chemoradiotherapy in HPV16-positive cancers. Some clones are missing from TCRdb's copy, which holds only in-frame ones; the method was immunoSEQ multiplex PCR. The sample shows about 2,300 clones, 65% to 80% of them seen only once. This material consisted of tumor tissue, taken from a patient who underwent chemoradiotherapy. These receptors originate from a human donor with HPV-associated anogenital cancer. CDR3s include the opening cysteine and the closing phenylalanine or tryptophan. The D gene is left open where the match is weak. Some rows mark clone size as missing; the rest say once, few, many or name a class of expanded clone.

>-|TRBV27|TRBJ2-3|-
CASSFSGTDTQYF
TGTGCCAGCAGTTTTTCCGGCACAGATACGCAGTATTTT
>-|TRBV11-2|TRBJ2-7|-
CASSLALGSYEQYF
TGTGCCAGCAGCTTAGCTCTCGGCTCCTACGAGCAGTACTTC
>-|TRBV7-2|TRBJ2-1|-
CASSQGPWDPEQFF
TGTGCCAGCAGCCAAGGGCCCTGGGATCCTGAGCAGTTCTTC
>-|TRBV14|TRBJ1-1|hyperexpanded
CASSQEEEGNTEAFF
TGTGCCAGCAGCCAAGAGGAGGAGGGGAACACTGAAGCTTTCTTT
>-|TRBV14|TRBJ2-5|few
CASRPRGAQETQYF
TGTGCCAGCAGGCCCAGGGGGGCCCAAGAGACCCAGTACTTC
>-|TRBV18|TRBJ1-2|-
CASSLTQKGEDGYTF
TGTGCCAGCTCACTTACTCAAAAGGGAGAGGATGGCTACACCTTC
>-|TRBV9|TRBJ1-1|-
CASSVGGYTEAFF
TGTGCCAGCAGCGTAGGGGGTTACACTGAAGCTTTCTTT
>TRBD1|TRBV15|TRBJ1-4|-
CATSRGRQGGVNEKLFF
TGTGCCACCAGCAGAGGGAGACAGGGAGGGGTCAATGAAAAACTGTTTTTT
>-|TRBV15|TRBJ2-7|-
CATSNDLTYEQYF
TGTGCCACCAGCAATGACCTCACCTACGAGCAGTACTTC
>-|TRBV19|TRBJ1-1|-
CASSIGKTIGAEAFF
TGTGCCAGTAGTATAGGCAAAACCATAGGGGCTGAAGCTTTCTTT
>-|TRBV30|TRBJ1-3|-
CAWRIGGGHSGNTIYF
TGTGCCTGGAGAATCGGTGGCGGCCACTCTGGAAACACCATATATTTT
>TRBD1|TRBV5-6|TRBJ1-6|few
CASSLTGGENSPLHF
TGTGCCAGCAGCTTGACAGGGGGCGAAAATTCACCCCTCCACTTT
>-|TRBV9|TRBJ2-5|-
CASSRDGQETQYF
TGTGCCAGCAGCCGGGACGGTCAAGAGACCCAGTACTTC
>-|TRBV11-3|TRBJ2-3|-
CASSLEGSDTDTQYF
TGTGCCAGCAGCTTAGAAGGGTCGGACACAGATACGCAGTATTTT
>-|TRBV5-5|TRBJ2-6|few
CASSHGLVNPPPNVLTF
TGTGCCAGCAGCCACGGACTCGTCAATCCCCCGCCCAACGTCCTGACTTTC
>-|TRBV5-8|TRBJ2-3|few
CASSLGLPRGSTDTQYF
TGTGCCAGCAGCTTAGGGTTACCGCGTGGGAGCACAGATACGCAGTATTTT
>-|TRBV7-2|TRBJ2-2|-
CASSSVPGRATGELFF
TGTGCCAGCAGCTCAGTCCCGGGACGGGCCACCGGGGAGCTGTTTTTT
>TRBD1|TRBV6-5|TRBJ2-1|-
CASSYIRQGGYNEQFF
TGTGCCAGCAGTTATATAAGACAGGGGGGTTACAATGAGCAGTTCTTC
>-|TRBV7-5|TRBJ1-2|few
CVRSPRACGYTF
TGTGTCAGAAGCCCCAGGGCCTGTGGCTACACCTTC
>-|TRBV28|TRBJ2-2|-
CASSSTSRTGELFF
TGTGCCAGCAGTTCAACTAGTCGCACCGGGGAGCTGTTTTTT
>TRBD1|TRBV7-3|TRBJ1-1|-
CATTGQKNTEAFF
TGTGCCACCACGGGACAGAAGAACACTGAAGCTTTCTTT
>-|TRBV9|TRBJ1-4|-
CASSPRTVGNEKLFF
TGTGCCAGCAGCCCTCGGACGGTGGGTAATGAAAAACTGTTTTTT
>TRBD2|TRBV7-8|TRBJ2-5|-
CASSFRTSGETQYF
TGTGCCAGCAGCTTCCGGACTAGTGGGGAGACCCAGTACTTC
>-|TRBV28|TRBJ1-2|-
CASSPQGNLNYGYTF
TGTGCCAGCAGTCCTCAAGGGAACCTTAACTATGGCTACACCTTC
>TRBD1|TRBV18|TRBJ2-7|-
CASATGTGAKEQYF
TGTGCCAGCGCAACCGGGACAGGGGCTAAGGAGCAGTACTTC
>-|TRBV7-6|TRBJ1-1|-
CASRAGPLNTEAFF
TGTGCCTCTCGGGCGGGCCCACTAAACACTGAAGCTTTCTTT
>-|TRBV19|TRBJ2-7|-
CASSGFNPTYEQYF
TGTGCCAGTAGCGGGTTCAACCCTACCTACGAGCAGTACTTC
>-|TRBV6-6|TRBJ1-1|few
CASTAGFMNTEAFF
TGTGCCAGCACGGCGGGATTCATGAACACTGAAGCTTTCTTT
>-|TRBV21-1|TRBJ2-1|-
CASSKMEQFF
TGTGCCAGCAGCAAAATGGAGCAGTTCTTC
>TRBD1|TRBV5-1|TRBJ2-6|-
CASSPRTGSNSGANVLTF
TGCGCCAGCAGCCCGCGGACAGGTTCGAACTCTGGGGCCAACGTCCTGACTTTC
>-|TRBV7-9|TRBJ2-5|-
CASRRARETQYF
TGTGCCAGCCGTAGGGCAAGAGAGACCCAGTACTTC
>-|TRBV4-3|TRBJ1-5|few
CASSQGVKRGKSNQPQHF
TGCGCCAGCAGCCAAGGGGTAAAAAGGGGGAAAAGCAATCAGCCCCAGCATTTT
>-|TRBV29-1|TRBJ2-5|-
CSVEGGQARETQYF
TGCAGCGTTGAGGGGGGACAAGCCAGAGAGACCCAGTACTTC
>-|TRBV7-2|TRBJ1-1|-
CASSLGFRQGSEAFF
TGTGCCAGCAGCTTAGGATTTAGGCAGGGTAGTGAAGCTTTCTTT
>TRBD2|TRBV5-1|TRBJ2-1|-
CASSSVVAGDFYNEQFF
TGCGCCAGCAGCTCGGTGGTAGCGGGGGATTTCTACAATGAGCAGTTCTTC
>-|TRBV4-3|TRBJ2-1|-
CASSPAGNEQFF
TGCGCCAGCAGCCCAGCGGGCAATGAGCAGTTCTTC
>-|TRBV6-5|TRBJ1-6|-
CASSGRETINSPLHF
TGTGCCAGCAGTGGAAGGGAAACCATAAATTCACCCCTCCACTTT
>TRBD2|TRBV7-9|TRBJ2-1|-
CASSLGRGLAVANEQFF
TGTGCCAGCAGCTTAGGGAGGGGACTAGCGGTGGCCAATGAGCAGTTCTTC
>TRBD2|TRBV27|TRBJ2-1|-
CASSLILAGYNEQFF
TGTGCCAGCAGTTTAATTCTAGCGGGCTACAATGAGCAGTTCTTC
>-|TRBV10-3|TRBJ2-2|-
CAISPSTGELFF
TGTGCCATCAGTCCAAGCACCGGGGAGCTGTTTTTT
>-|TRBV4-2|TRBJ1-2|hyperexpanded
CASSQDHRADGYTF
TGTGCCAGCAGCCAAGATCACAGGGCGGATGGCTACACCTTC
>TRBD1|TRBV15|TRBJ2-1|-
CATSSGTGWDRDAYNEQFF
TGTGCCACCAGCAGCGGGACAGGGTGGGATCGGGATGCCTACAATGAGCAGTTCTTC
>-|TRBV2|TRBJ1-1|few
CASRDHLRGIEGAFF
TGTGCCAGCAGGGATCACTTGAGGGGCATAGAGGGAGCTTTCTTT
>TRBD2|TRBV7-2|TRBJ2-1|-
CASSSTSGSYNEQFF
TGTGCCAGCAGCTCTACTAGCGGGAGCTACAATGAGCAGTTCTTC
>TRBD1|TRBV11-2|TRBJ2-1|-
CASSLGRWDSPYNEQFF
TGTGCCAGCAGCTTAGGGAGATGGGACAGCCCCTACAATGAGCAGTTCTTC
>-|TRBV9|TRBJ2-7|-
CASSVAGSTTYEQYF
TGTGCCAGCAGCGTAGCCGGGAGTACGACGTACGAGCAGTACTTC
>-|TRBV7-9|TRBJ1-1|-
CASSFPGTRNTEAFF
TGTGCCAGCAGCTTTCCCGGGACAAGGAACACTGAAGCTTTCTTT
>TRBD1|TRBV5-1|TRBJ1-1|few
CASSLAGTANTEAFF
TGCGCCAGCAGCTTGGCCGGGACAGCGAACACTGAAGCTTTCTTT
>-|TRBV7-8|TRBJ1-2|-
CASSFLGGDYGYTF
TGTGCCAGCAGCTTTTTGGGGGGAGACTATGGCTACACCTTC
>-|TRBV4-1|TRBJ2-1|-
CASSQEPGRPSSYNEQFF
TGCGCCAGCAGCCAAGAACCGGGACGCCCGAGCTCCTACAATGAGCAGTTCTTC
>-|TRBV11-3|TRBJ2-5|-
CASSLAETQYF
TGTGCCAGCAGCTTAGCCGAGACCCAGTACTTC
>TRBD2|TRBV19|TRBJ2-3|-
CASRTSGRTDTQYF
TGTGCCAGCCGGACTAGCGGGAGAACAGATACGCAGTATTTT
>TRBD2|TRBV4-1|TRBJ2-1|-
CASSQDPGLAGSGEQFF
TGCGCCAGCAGCCAAGATCCGGGACTAGCGGGGTCCGGTGAGCAGTTCTTC
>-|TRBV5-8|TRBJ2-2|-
CASSPYPGELFF
TGTGCCAGCAGCCCATACCCCGGGGAGCTGTTTTTT
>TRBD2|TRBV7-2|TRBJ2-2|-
CASSPTSGGNTGELFF
TGTGCCAGCAGCCCTACTAGCGGGGGGAACACCGGGGAGCTGTTTTTT
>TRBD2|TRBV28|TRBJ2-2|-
CATTRGGNTGELFF
TGTGCCACCACCCGGGGGGGGAACACCGGGGAGCTGTTTTTT
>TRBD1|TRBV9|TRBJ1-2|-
CASSVARGQGVGGYTF
TGTGCCAGCAGCGTAGCGCGGGGACAGGGGGTTGGTGGCTACACCTTC